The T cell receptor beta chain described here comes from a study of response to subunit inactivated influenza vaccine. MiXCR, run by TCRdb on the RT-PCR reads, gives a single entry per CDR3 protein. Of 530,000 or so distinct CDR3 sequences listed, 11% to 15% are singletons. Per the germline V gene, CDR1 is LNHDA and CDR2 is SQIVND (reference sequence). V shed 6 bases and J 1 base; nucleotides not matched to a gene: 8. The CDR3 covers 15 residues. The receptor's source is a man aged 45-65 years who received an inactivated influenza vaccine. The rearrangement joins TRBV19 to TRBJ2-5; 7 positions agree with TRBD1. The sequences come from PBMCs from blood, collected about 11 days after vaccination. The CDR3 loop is CASSSRGQAQETQYF. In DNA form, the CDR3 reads TGTGCCAGTAGCTCCAGAGGACAGGCCCAAGAGACCCAGTACTTC.